This T cell receptor (beta chain) comes out of a study of blood T cell repertoires in COVID-19. Study-level background: The United States, Italy and Spain supplied acute and convalescent COVID-19 samples. T cells, B-cell-depleted T cells, or PBMCs supplied cDNA or gDNA.

Study processing details: Nucleated cell number was recorded as an estimate derived from reference gene primer amplification. The table came from immunoSEQ multiplex PCR; TCRdb's copy has only in-frame clones and leaves some out. The V and J calls and the clone size are those of that table, but D and trimming were determined from the DNA. The table records 150,000 to 200,000 clones, around 86% of them present only once. Trimming took 2 bases from V and 4 from J; bases not matched to a gene: 5. This CDR3 comprises 16 residues. Per germline, CDR1 SGHRS and CDR2 YFSETQ. The material sequenced was peripheral blood. The rearrangement joins TRBV5-1 to TRBJ2-3, with 12 bases fitting TRBD2. The origin of this receptor is a man aged 35-49 years with acute or convalescent COVID-19. CDR3: CASSFALAGGPDTQYF. CDR3 sequence (DNA): TGCGCCAGCAGCTTCGCACTAGCGGGGGGTCCAGATACGCAGTATTTT.